Listed here are 10 T cell receptor beta chains from one sample, sequenced in a study of CD8 T cells in ankylosing spondylitis. Each CDR3 protein gets one entry after TCRdb re-called the 5' RACE reads with MiXCR. The profile shows some 240,000 distinct CDR3 sequences, around 6.6% of them singletons. Overall study findings and caveats: Characteristic of ankylosing spondylitis blood, it appeared, was a TCR beta motif comprising about eight highly homologous variants.

For these receptors, no antigen is known. The sample consisted of blood, either unsorted or a sorted T cell fraction (not recorded which). The receptors derive from a male donor with ankylosing spondylitis.

This clonotype was seen at least ten times. J is TRBJ2-7 and V is TRBV7-9; the match to TRBD1 covers 9 bases. The trim removed 9 bases at V and 4 bases at J, leaving 10 bases unmatched. The CDR3 runs to 14 residues. Germline-derived CDR1 and CDR2 are SEHNR and FQNEAQ (reference sequence). CDR3 protein: CASSSGTGRYEQYF. CDR3 coding DNA: TGTGCCAGTTCTTCAGGGACAGGGAGGTACGAGCAGTACTTC.

This clonotype occurred many times. The CDR3 spells CASSFRGERAVTGELFF. The CDR3 coding sequence is TGTGCCAGCAGTTTTCGGGGTGAGAGGGCCGTCACCGGGGAGCTGTTTTTT. This rearrangement joins TRBV28 to TRBJ2-2; weak D call: TRBD2 (5 bases). Trimming cost V 3 bases and J 4 bases, with 18 bases left between them. Germline values: CDR1 MDHEN, CDR2 SYDVKM. The CDR3 totals 17 residues. The whole variable domain, filled in from reference TRBV28 and TRBJ2-2, reads DVKVTQSSRYLVKRTGEKVFLECVQDMDHENMFWYRQDPGLGLRLIYFSYDVKMKEKGDIPEGYSVSREKKERFSLILESASTNQTSMYLCASSFRGERAVTGELFFGEGSRLTVL.

This clonotype was seen many times. CDR3 DNA: TGCGCCAGCAGCCAAGGTAGAGGGGTTCAGCCCCAGCATTTT. Amino acids: CASSQGRGVQPQHF. The V call is TRBV4-3, the J call TRBJ1-5, with D tentatively TRBD1 (5 bases). The CDR3 totals 14 residues. Trimming cost V 1 base and J 6 bases, with 10 bases left between them. CDR1 is LGHNA, CDR2 YSLEER, per germline.

This clonotype was observed many times. V gene TRBV7-9 combines with J gene TRBJ2-5, with D possibly being TRBD2 (5 bases). Trimming stripped 0 bases from V and 5 bases from J, with 13 bases between. This CDR3 region has 15 residues. Looked up from germline, CDR1 is SEHNR and CDR2 is FQNEAQ (reference sequence). CDR3 in DNA: TGTGCCAGCAGCTTAGCGCTCGGGATTAGGGAGACCCAGTACTTC. Translation gives CASSLALGIRETQYF.

This clonotype was seen ten or more times. The gene calls are TRBV11-2 and TRBJ1-1; TRBD1 matches 7 bases. Germline V lookup: CDR1 SGHAT, CDR2 FQNNGV. This CDR3 has 14 amino acids. J was trimmed by 4 bases and V by 0 bases; bases with no gene match: 2. Written as DNA, the CDR3 is TGTGCCAGCAGCTTAGACCGGGACAGCACTGAAGCTTTCTTT. Translated, it gives CASSLDRDSTEAFF.

This clonotype was detected many times. In DNA form, the CDR3 reads TGTGCCAGCAGTTACCTCCGGGGGGCCAGGGAAGAGACCCAGTACTTC. Its protein is CASSYLRGAREETQYF. This chain uses TRBV6-5 with TRBJ2-5; TRBD2 might be the D (7 bases). The CDR3 loop spans 16 amino acids. The V gene's germline CDR1 is MNHEY and CDR2 SVGAGI. V was trimmed by 2 bases and J by 3 bases, leaving 16 bases between them.

Ten or more counts support this clonotype. V gene TRBV10-3 combines with J gene TRBJ1-1, with D possibly being TRBD1 (6 bases). This CDR3 region has 13 residues. From germline, CDR1 is ENHRY and CDR2 SYGVKD. The V gene lost 0 bases and the J gene lost 6 bases, with 8 bases spanning the gap. DNA of the CDR3: TGTGCCATCAGTGAGTCGGGGGCTGCTGAAGCTTTCTTT. Amino acid sequence: CAISESGAAEAFF.

This clonotype was picked up many times. V gene TRBV3-1 combines with J gene TRBJ1-4; tentative D call: TRBD1 (5 bases). The V gene's germline CDR1 is LGHDT and CDR2 YNNKEL (reference sequence). CDR3 length: 14 amino acids. Trimming took off 2 bases at V and 8 bases at J, with 12 bases between the two ends. The CDR3 sequence is CASSQRQGGEKLFF. The CDR3 region has the DNA TGTGCCAGCAGCCAAAGGCAGGGAGGCGAAAAACTGTTTTTT.

At least ten counts were recorded for this clonotype. The CDR3 nucleotides read TGTGCCAGCAGTTTCGCGGGAGGGCCCTTCGAGACCCAGTACTTC. Translating it yields CASSFAGGPFETQYF. The rearrangement joins TRBV6-5 to TRBJ2-5; TRBD2 matches 9 bases. Trimming took 4 bases from V and 5 from J; bases not matched to a gene: 8. The CDR3 extends over 15 amino acids. CDR1 is MNHEY and CDR2 is SVGAGI in the germline V gene.

In its sample, this clonotype was seen many times. This sequence joins TRBV29-1 and TRBJ2-3; D may be TRBD2 (6 bases). CDR1 and CDR2 (germline): SQVTM, ANQGSEA. Trimming removed 0 bases from V and 3 bases from J, with 19 bases in between. The CDR3 is made up of 17 amino acids. CDR3 protein: CSVEDGSNSGYTDTQYF. The CDR3, as DNA: TGCAGCGTTGAAGATGGTAGCAATAGCGGCTATACAGATACGCAGTATTTT.